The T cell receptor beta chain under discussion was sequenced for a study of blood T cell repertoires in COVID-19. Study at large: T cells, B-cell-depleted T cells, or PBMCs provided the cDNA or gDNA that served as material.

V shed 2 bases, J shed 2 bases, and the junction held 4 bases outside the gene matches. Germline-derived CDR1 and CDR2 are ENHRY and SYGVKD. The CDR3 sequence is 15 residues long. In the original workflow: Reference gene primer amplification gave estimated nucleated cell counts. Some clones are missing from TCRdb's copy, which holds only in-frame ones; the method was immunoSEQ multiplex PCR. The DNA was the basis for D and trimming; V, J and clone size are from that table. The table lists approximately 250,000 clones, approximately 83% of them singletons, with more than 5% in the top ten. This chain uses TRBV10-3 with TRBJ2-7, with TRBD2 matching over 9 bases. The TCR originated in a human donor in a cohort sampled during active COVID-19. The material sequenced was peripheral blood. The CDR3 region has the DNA TGTGCCATCAGTGAGGCCCTAGCGGGGACCTACGAGCAGTACTTC. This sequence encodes CAISEALAGTYEQYF.